The clone carrying this T cell receptor beta chain was found once. Its antigen is not identified. Time point meaning: week 11, during vaccination. All doses held 300 ug of mutant IDH1 20-mer peptide, with topical imiquimod. This CDR3 spans 13 amino acids. Germline trimming cut 3 bases from V and 4 bases from J; bases unmatched to any gene: 1. Germline assignment: CDR1 SEHNR and CDR2 FQNEAQ (reference sequence). The data were obtained in a study of a mutant IDH1 vaccine in newly diagnosed glioma. Study-level background: Investigators started vaccination 4-6 weeks after radiotherapy alone, or with temozolomide cycles.

The method was immunoSEQ multiplex PCR; TCRdb's version includes in-frame clones alone and lacks a portion of them. The sample contains 30,000 to 35,000 clones, 90% of which appear only once. The sequencing used PBMCs, collected from a glioma patient whose treatment included an IDH1 peptide vaccine. This clonotype originated in a man aged 18 to 30 with glioma. V is TRBV7-9 and J is TRBJ1-2; 8 nucleotides line up with TRBD1. CDR3 sequence: CASSFGQGYGYTF. The CDR3 bases are TGTGCCAGCAGCTTCGGACAGGGCTATGGCTACACCTTC.